The clone carrying this T cell receptor (beta chain) has just a few counts. RNA transcripts gave rise to amplified TCR beta CDR3 regions. The HTBI primer set was used in a first-round RT-PCR of the TCR CDR3. TCRdb re-called the multiplex PCR reads with MiXCR, one entry per CDR3 protein. The repertoire holds about 660,000 distinct CDR3 sequences, with approximately 42% as singletons. The source of the sample is a study of T cells in Graves' hyperthyroidism and ophthalmopathy. This CDR3 is 16 amino acids long. Trimming shortened V by 0 bases and J by 7 bases, and 13 bases separated the two germline ends. In germline, CDR1 is SGHVS, CDR2 FQNEAQ.

The sequenced sample was peripheral blood or thyroid tissue (not recorded which). The source is an adult man with Graves' disease, either hyperthyroidism or ophthalmopathy (not recorded which). The V call is TRBV7-8, the J call TRBJ1-6; D is unclear. The CDR3, as DNA: TGTGCCAGCAGCTTAGCGGTCCAGATCCTAAATTCACCCCTCCACTTT. Translated, it gives CASSLAVQILNSPLHF.